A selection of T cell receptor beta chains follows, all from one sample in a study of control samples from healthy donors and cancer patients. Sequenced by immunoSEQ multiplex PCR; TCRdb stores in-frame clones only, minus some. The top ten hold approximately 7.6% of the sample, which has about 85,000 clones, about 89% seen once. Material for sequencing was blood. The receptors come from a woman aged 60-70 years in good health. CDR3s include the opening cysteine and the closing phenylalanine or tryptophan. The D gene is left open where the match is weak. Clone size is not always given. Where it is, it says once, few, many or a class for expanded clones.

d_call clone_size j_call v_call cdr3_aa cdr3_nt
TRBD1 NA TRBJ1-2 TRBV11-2 CASIRDRGSLDYGYTF TGTGCCAGTATCCGGGACAGGGGGAGTTTGGACTATGGCTACACCTTC
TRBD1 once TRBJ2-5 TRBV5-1 CASSLPETGGETQYF TGCGCCAGCAGCCTGCCAGAGACAGGGGGGGAGACCCAGTACTTC
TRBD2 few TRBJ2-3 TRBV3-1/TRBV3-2 CASSRGGTSVDTQYF TGTGCCAGCAGCCGGGGGGGAACTTCCGTGGATACGCAGTATTTT
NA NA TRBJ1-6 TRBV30 CAWRRVPNSPLHF TGTGCCTGGAGAAGGGTCCCTAATTCACCCCTCCACTTT
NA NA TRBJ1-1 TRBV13 CASSSRTVNTEAFF TGTGCCAGCAGCTCCCGGACAGTAAACACTGAAGCTTTCTTT
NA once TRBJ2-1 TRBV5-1 CASSLDSYNEQFF TGCGCCAGCAGCTTGGATTCCTACAATGAGCAGTTCTTC
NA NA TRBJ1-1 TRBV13 CASSLVSAFGGKTEAFF TGTGCCAGCAGCTTAGTATCGGCGTTTGGGGGTAAAACTGAAGCTTTCTTT
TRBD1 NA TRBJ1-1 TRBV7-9 CASLLQARDSSAFF TGTGCCAGTCTGCTGCAAGCACGGGACAGCAGTGCTTTCTTT
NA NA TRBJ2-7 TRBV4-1 CASSPTPYRQRVYEQYF TGCGCCAGCAGTCCAACCCCTTATCGTCAGCGGGTATACGAGCAGTACTTC
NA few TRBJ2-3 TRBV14 CASSTQRTDTQYF TGTGCCAGCAGCACACAGCGCACAGATACGCAGTATTTT
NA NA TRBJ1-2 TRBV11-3 CASSSRQVDYGYTF TGTGCCAGCAGCAGTCGACAGGTTGACTATGGCTACACCTTC
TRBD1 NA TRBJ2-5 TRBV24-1 CATSESGQGEETQYF TGTGCCACCAGTGAGTCCGGACAGGGAGAAGAGACCCAGTACTTC
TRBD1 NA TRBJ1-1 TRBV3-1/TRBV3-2 CASSQPDRDTEAFF TGTGCCAGCAGCCAACCTGACAGGGACACTGAAGCTTTCTTT
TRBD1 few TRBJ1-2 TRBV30 CAWSPTGVYGYTF TGTGCCTGGAGTCCAACAGGGGTTTATGGCTACACCTTC
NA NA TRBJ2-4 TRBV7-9 CASSSAVLGKNIQYF TGTGCCAGCAGCTCGGCCGTTTTGGGAAAAAACATTCAGTACTTC
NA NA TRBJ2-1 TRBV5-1 CASSLAAGQQTIEQFF TGCGCCAGCAGCTTGGCTGCGGGACAACAAACAATTGAGCAGTTCTTC
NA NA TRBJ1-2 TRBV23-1 CASIPYNYGYTF TGCGCCAGCATCCCCTATAACTATGGCTACACCTTC
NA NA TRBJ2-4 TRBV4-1 CASSHLGRSLLAKNIQYF TGCGCCAGCAGCCATTTAGGGCGTTCCCTTCTAGCCAAAAACATTCAGTACTTC
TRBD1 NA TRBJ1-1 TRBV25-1 CASSDQGGAFF TGTGCCAGCAGTGACCAGGGGGGAGCTTTCTTT
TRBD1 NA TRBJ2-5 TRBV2 CASSLTRGRYGTQYF TGTGCCAGCAGTTTAACCAGGGGGCGGTATGGGACCCAGTACTTC
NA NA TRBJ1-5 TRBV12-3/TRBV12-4 CASSFAQNQPQHF TGTGCCAGCAGTTTTGCCCAAAATCAGCCCCAGCATTTT
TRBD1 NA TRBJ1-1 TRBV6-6 CASSTGQGATEAFF TGTGCCAGCAGTACCGGACAGGGGGCCACTGAAGCTTTCTTT
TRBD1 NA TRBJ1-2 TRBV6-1 CASSEARDRGDYGYTF TGTGCCAGCAGTGAAGCTCGGGACAGGGGGGACTATGGCTACACCTTC
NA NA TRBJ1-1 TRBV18 CASSPPAGTEAFF TGTGCCAGCTCCCCGCCGGCGGGGACTGAAGCTTTCTTT
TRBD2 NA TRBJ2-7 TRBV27 CASSKAGGPGEQYF TGTGCCAGCTCAAAAGCGGGGGGGCCTGGTGAGCAGTACTTC
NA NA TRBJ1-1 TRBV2 CASSSHPGVTNTEAFF TGTGCCAGCAGTTCTCATCCAGGGGTTACGAACACTGAAGCTTTCTTT
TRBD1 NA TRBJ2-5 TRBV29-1 CSVDRDSVAQYF TGCAGCGTTGACCGGGACAGCGTGGCCCAGTACTTC
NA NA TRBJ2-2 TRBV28 CASSLGAGYTRELFF TGTGCCAGCAGCCTCGGGGCGGGATATACCCGGGAGCTGTTTTTT
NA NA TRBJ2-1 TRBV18 CASSPKQTSEFFSYNEQFF TGTGCCAGCTCACCTAAACAGACTTCCGAATTTTTCTCCTACAATGAGCAGTTCTTC
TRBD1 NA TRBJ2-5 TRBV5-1 CASSGTGLETQYF TGCGCCAGCAGCGGGACAGGGTTAGAGACCCAGTACTTC
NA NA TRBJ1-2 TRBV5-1 CASSLVPGPNYGYTF TGCGCCAGCAGCTTGGTACCAGGCCCTAACTATGGCTACACCTTC
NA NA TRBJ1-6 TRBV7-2 CASSLNSVPGSSYNSPLHF TGTGCCAGCAGCTTAAACAGCGTTCCTGGAAGCTCCTATAATTCACCCCTCCACTTT
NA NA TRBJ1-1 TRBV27 CASSLAWGNTEAFF TGTGCCAGCAGTTTGGCGTGGGGGAACACTGAAGCTTTCTTT
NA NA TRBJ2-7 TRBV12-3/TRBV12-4 CASGTDGEQYF TGTGCCAGCGGTACGGACGGCGAGCAGTACTTC
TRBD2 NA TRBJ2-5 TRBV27 CASSLFGLAGGIQETQYF TGTGCCAGCAGTTTGTTCGGACTAGCGGGGGGGATTCAAGAGACCCAGTACTTC
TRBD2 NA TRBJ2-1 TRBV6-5 CAIGGLAQVNEQFF TGTGCCATTGGAGGACTAGCTCAAGTCAATGAGCAGTTCTTC
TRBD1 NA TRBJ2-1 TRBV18 CASSPSLGQGYYNEQFF TGTGCCAGCTCACCCTCACTGGGACAGGGCTACTACAATGAGCAGTTCTTC
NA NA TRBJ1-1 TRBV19 CATGQVTGVNTEAFF TGTGCAACTGGCCAAGTGACAGGCGTGAACACTGAAGCTTTCTTT